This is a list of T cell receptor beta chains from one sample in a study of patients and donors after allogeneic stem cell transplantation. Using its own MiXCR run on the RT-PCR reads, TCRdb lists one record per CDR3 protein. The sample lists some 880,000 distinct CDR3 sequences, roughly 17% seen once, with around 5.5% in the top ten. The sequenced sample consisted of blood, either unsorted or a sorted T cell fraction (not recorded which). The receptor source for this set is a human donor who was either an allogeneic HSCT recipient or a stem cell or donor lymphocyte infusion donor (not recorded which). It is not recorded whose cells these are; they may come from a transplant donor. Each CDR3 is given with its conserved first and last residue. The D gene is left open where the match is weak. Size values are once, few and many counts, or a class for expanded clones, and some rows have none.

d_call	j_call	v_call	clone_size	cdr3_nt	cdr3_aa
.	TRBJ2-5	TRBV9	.	TGTGCCAGCAGCGTAGCGATTCAAGAGACCCAGTACTTC	CASSVAIQETQYF
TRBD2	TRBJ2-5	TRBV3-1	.	TGTGCCAGCAGCCAAGGCGGAGCGGGACAAGAGACCCAGTACTTC	CASSQGGAGQETQYF
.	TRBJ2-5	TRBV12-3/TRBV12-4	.	TGTGCCAGCAGTTTTGGAGGGGGGCGAGAGACCCAGTACTTC	CASSFGGGRETQYF
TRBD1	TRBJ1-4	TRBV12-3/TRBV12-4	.	TGTGCCAGCAGTTCGGGACAGGCTTTCCCTAATGAAAAACTGTTTTTT	CASSSGQAFPNEKLFF
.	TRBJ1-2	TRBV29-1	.	TGCAGCGTTGAAGATAAGCGAGGGGGAAAGGACTATGGCTACACCTTC	CSVEDKRGGKDYGYTF
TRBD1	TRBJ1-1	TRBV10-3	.	TGTGCCATCAGCGGACAGGGGAGGAACACTGAAGCTTTCTTT	CAISGQGRNTEAFF
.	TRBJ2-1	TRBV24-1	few	TGTGCCACAGCTGTCCACAATGAGCAGTTCTTC	CATAVHNEQFF
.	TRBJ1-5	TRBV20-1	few	TGCAGTGCCTCTTGGGGGGGGGGAAATCAGCCCCAGCATTTT	CSASWGGGNQPQHF
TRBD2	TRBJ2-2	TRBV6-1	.	TGTGCCAGCAGTCCTCGGAGGGGCGGGGGGTTCACCGGGGAGCTGTTTTTT	CASSPRRGGGFTGELFF
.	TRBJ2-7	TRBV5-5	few	TGTGCCAGCAGCTTGGACAGGGCCGTCTTCTACGAGCAGTACTTC	CASSLDRAVFYEQYF
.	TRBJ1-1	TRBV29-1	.	TGCAGCGTTGTAGCTCGTGAAGCTTTCTTT	CSVVAREAFF
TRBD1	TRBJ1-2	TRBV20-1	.	TGCAGTGCTAGAGCCTGGGCAGGGGGCACGAAGTTTGACGGCTACACCTTC	CSARAWAGGTKFDGYTF
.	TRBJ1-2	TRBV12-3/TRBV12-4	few	TGTGCCAGCATTCGCGGGAAGAGCTATGGCTACACCTTC	CASIRGKSYGYTF
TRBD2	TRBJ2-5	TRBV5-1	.	TGCGCCAGCAACAAGGGACTAGCGGTTGGCCAAGAGACCCAGTACTTC	CASNKGLAVGQETQYF
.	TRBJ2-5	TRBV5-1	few	TGCGCCAGCAGCCTCCGGGACGGAGAGACCCAGTACTTC	CASSLRDGETQYF
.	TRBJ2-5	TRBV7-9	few	TGTGCCAGCAGCGTAGTGGGTAATCCCCAAGAGACCCAGTACTTC	CASSVVGNPQETQYF
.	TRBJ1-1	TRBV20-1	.	TGCAGTGCTAGAGATACTGGTGTCACTGAAGCTTTCTTT	CSARDTGVTEAFF
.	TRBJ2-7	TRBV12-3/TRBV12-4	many	TGTGCCAGCAAACGGGACGGAAGATACGAGCAGTACTTC	CASKRDGRYEQYF
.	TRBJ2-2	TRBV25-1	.	TGTGCCAGCAGTGGTGTAGGGTTCGGGGAGCTGTTTTTT	CASSGVGFGELFF
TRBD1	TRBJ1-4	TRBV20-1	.	TGCAGTGCCCAGGGCAGGACAGGGGGAAAACTGTTTTTT	CSAQGRTGGKLFF
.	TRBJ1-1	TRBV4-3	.	TGCGCCAGCAGCCAAGTCTCCAGGGCGGGGTCTGAAGCTTTCTTT	CASSQVSRAGSEAFF
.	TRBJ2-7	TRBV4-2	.	TGTGCCAGCAGCCAAGATCAGGGTGCGGGAACCCGTGCCAGGCACTACGAGCAGTACTTC	CASSQDQGAGTRARHYEQYF
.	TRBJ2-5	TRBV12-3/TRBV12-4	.	TGTGCCAGCAGCCCATCTTACGGGGGAGAAGAGACCCAGTACTTC	CASSPSYGGEETQYF
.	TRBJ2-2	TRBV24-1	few	TGTGCCACCATGGCAGCCGGGGAGCTGTTTTTT	CATMAAGELFF
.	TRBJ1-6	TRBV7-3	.	TGTGCCAGCAGCTCATCAGGGGCCTTGGGTTCACCCCTCCACTTT	CASSSSGALGSPLHF
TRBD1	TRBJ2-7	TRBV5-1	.	TGCGCCAGCACCTGGGGGGACAGGGACTCCTACGAGCAGTACTTC	CASTWGDRDSYEQYF
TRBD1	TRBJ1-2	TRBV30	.	TGTGCCTGGAGTGGGACAGGGGTTGGCTACACCTTC	CAWSGTGVGYTF
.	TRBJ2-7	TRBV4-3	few	TGCGCCAGCAGCCCCTTCCCGTCCCGAGCCTACGAGCAGTACTTC	CASSPFPSRAYEQYF
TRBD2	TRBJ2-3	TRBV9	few	TGTGCCAGCAGCGAGCCCCACCCTGGAGTGGTGAGCGGGATCACAGATACGCAGTATTTT	CASSEPHPGVVSGITDTQYF
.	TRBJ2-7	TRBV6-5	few	TGTGCCAGCAGATACAGAACAGGGTCCGAGCAGTACTTC	CASRYRTGSEQYF
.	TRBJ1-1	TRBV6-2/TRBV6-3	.	TGTGCCAGCGCCAAACAGGCTGGGTTTGAAGCTTTCTTT	CASAKQAGFEAFF
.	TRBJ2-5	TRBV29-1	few	TGCAGCGTTGAAAGTCCCCGGGCCCAAGAGACCCAGTACTTC	CSVESPRAQETQYF
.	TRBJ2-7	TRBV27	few	TGTGCCAGCAGCCACCCAGGGAACGAGCAGTACTTC	CASSHPGNEQYF
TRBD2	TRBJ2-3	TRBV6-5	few	TGTGCCAGCAGTTATGGGGGGGTGACAGATACGCAGTATTTT	CASSYGGVTDTQYF
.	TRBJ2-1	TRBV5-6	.	TGTGCCAGCAGCCGGAATTACGAGAATATGGGCTTCGATGAGCAGTTCTTC	CASSRNYENMGFDEQFF
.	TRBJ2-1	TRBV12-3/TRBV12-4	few	TGTGCCAGCAGTTGGCTAGGGCGTCGCGATGAGCAGTTCTTC	CASSWLGRRDEQFF
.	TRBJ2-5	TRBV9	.	TGTGCCAGCAGCCCCCCAGGGCCAGGGGTAGGGGAGACCCAGTACTTC	CASSPPGPGVGETQYF
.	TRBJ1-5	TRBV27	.	TGTGCCAGCAGTTTGGGAGGGGGGTCGGATCAGCCCCAGCATTTT	CASSLGGGSDQPQHF
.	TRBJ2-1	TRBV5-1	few	TGCGCCAGCAGCCCACTTAAGACCTCCTACAATGAGCAGTTCTTC	CASSPLKTSYNEQFF
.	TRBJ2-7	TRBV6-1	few	TGTGCCAGAAACCCCCGGAGGTTAACCTACGAGCAGTACTTC	CARNPRRLTYEQYF
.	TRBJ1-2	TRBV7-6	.	TGTGCCAGCAGCTTAGGACAGGAGGCCCGGGGATATGGCTACACCTTC	CASSLGQEARGYGYTF
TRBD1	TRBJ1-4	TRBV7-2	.	TGTGCCAGCAGCTCGATACAGGGGAGAAATGAAAAACTGTTTTTT	CASSSIQGRNEKLFF
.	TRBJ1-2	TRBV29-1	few	TGCAGCGCCGCGATTCGGTCGGGTGGCTACACCTTC	CSAAIRSGGYTF
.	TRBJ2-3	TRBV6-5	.	TGTGCCAGCAGTTACTCTGGACAGCTCACAGATACGCAGTATTTT	CASSYSGQLTDTQYF
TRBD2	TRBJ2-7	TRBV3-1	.	TGTGCCAGCAGCCTTACTCTTCCTCTTCGGGAGGGCTCCTACGAGCAGTACTTC	CASSLTLPLREGSYEQYF
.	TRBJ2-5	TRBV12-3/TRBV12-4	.	TGTGCCAGCAGTTTAGCGCTTGGCCAGGAAGAGACCCAGTACTTC	CASSLALGQEETQYF
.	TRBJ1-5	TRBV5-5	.	TGTGCCAGCAGCTTGACTATGACAGGCGATCAGCCCCAGCATTTT	CASSLTMTGDQPQHF
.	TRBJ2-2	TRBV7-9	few	TGTGCCAGCAGTCCAAGTCCCCTGTGGGAGCTGTTTTTT	CASSPSPLWELFF
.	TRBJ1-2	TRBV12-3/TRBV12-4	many	TGTGCCAGCAGTTACAATGGCTACACCTTC	CASSYNGYTF
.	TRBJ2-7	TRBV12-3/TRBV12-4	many	TGTGCCAGCAGCCCAGGGGTTACTCCGGACGAGCAGTACTTC	CASSPGVTPDEQYF
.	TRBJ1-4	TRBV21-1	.	TGTGCCATTATGCAGGCGAGTAATGAAAAACTGTTTTTT	CAIMQASNEKLFF
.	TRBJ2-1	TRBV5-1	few	TGCGCCAGCAGCCTGGGACCGCTGAGAGATGAGCAGTTCTTC	CASSLGPLRDEQFF
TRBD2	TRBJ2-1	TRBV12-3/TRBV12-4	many	TGTGCCAGCACCGGGGGGAGCTCCTACAATGAGCAGTTCTTC	CASTGGSSYNEQFF
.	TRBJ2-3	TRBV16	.	TGTGCCAGCAGCGTATTTTATAGGCCAACCAGCACAGATACGCAGTATTTT	CASSVFYRPTSTDTQYF
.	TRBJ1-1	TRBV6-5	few	TGTGCCAGCAGTTACCTTAGGGACACTGAAGCTTTCTTT	CASSYLRDTEAFF